This T cell receptor beta chain was documented in a study of response to subunit inactivated influenza vaccine. This clonotype was seen many times. A single record per CDR3 protein comes from TCRdb applying MiXCR to the RT-PCR reads. Among 150,000 to 200,000 distinct CDR3 sequences, under 13% were seen once, and the ten largest hold under 15%. CDR1 and CDR2 (germline): SGHRS, YFSETQ. This CDR3 region has 15 residues. Trimming took 3 bases from V and 9 from J; bases not matched to a gene: 12. Material: non-naive T cells sorted from PBMCs, obtained roughly 45 days after vaccination. This clonotype was sampled from a man aged 50-60 years who received an inactivated influenza vaccine. This chain joins TRBV5-1 and TRBJ2-1; 7 bases fit TRBD2. CDR3 region: CASSSSGGGLSEQFF. DNA of the CDR3: TGCGCCAGCAGCTCGTCTGGCGGGGGTTTAAGTGAGCAGTTCTTC.